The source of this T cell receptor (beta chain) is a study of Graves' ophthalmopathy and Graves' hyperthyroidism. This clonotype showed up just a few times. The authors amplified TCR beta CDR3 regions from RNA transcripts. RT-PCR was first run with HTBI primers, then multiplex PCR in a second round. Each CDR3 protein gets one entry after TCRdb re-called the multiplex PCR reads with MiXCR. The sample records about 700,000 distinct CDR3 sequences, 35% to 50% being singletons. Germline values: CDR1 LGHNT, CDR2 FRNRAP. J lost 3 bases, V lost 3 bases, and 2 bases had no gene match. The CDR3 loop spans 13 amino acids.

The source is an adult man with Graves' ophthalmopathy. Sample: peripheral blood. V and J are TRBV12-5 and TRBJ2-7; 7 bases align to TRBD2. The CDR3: CASGFGGVYEQYF. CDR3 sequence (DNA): TGTGCTAGTGGTTTTGGGGGGGTCTACGAGCAGTACTTC.